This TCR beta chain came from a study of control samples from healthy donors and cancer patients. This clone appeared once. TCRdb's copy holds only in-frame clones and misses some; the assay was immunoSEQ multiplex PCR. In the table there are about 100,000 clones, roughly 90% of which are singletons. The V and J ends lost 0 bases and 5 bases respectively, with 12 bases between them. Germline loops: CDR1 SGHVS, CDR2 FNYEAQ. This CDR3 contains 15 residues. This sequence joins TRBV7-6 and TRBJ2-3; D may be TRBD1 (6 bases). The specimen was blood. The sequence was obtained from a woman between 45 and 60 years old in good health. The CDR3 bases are TGTGCCAGCAGCTTAGCGTACAGGGCGGGAGATACGCAGTATTTT. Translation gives CASSLAYRAGDTQYF.